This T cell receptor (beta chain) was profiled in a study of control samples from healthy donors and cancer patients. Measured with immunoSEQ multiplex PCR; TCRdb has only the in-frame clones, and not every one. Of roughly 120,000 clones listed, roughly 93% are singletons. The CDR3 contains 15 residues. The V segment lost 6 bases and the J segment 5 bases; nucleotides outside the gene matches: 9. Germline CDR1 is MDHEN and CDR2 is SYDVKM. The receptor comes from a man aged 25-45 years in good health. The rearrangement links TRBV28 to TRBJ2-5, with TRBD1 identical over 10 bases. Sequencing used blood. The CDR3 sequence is CASRMLTGGVETQYF. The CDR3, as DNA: TGTGCCAGCAGAATGCTGACAGGGGGCGTCGAGACCCAGTACTTC. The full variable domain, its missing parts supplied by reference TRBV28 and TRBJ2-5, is DVKVTQSSRYLVKRTGEKVFLECVQDMDHENMFWYRQDPGLGLRLIYFSYDVKMKEKGDIPEGYSVSREKKERFSLILESASTNQTSMYLCASRMLTGGVETQYFGPGTRLLVL.